The 5 T cell receptor beta chains listed next were all sequenced from one sample in a study of CD4 T cell repertoires and nickel. TCRdb analysed the RT-PCR reads with MiXCR anew, one entry per CDR3 protein. Of some 300 distinct CDR3 sequences listed, around 79% are singletons. The sequenced sample consisted of CD4+ T cells from blood, not recorded whether cultured. These receptors originate from a human donor in a nickel allergy study, with or without nickel allergy (not recorded which). It is not recorded whether this sample comes from one donor or several.

The J gene is TRBJ1-2, the V gene TRBV12-3 or TRBV12-4; no definite D call. CDR3 length: 12 residues. V was pared by 5 bases and J by 4 bases, with 8 bases between. The CDR3 nucleotides are TGTGCCAGCAGTCCAAACACCTATGGCTACACCTTC. Translating it yields CASSPNTYGYTF.

The rearrangement joins TRBV20-1 to TRBJ1-1; D is perhaps TRBD1 (5 bases). CDR1 is DFQATT, CDR2 SNEGSKA, per germline (reference sequence). CDR3 size: 14 residues. The ends were cut back, 7 bases at V and 0 bases at J, with 15 bases in the middle. The CDR3 protein is CSVGKGIMNTEAFF. The CDR3 DNA follows: TGCAGTGTCGGCAAGGGGATCATGAACACTGAAGCTTTCTTT.

The chain carries TRBV10-3 and TRBJ1-4, with 7 bases matching TRBD1. CDR3 length: 14 amino acids. V was clipped by 4 bases and J by 4 bases; unmatched bases: 3. Germline V gene sequence: CDR1 ENHRY, CDR2 SYGVKD. This CDR3 reads CAISGTGVNEKLFF. The CDR3 DNA follows: TGTGCCATCAGTGGGACAGGAGTTAATGAAAAACTGTTTTTT.

The rearrangement joins TRBV29-1 to TRBJ1-3; 8 bases map to TRBD1. After removal of 2 bases from V and 2 bases from J, the junction contained 8 bases not matched to a gene. This CDR3 comprises 16 residues. Germline assignment: CDR1 SQVTM and CDR2 ANQGSEA. The CDR3, as DNA: TGCAGCGTTGAAAGCAGGGGGCGCGTCGCTGGAAACACCATATATTTT. This encodes CSVESRGRVAGNTIYF. The whole variable domain, remainder taken from reference TRBV29-1 and TRBJ1-3, is SAVISQKPSRDICQRGTSLTIQCQVDSQVTMMFWYRQQPGQSLTLIATANQGSEATYESGFVIDKFPISRPNLTFSTLTVSNMSPEDSSIYLCSVESRGRVAGNTIYFGEGSWLTVV.

The V call is TRBV6-2 or TRBV6-3, the J call TRBJ1-1; D gene uncertain. The CDR3 sequence is 15 residues long. Germline V CDR1 and CDR2: MNHEY, SVGEGT. V lost 6 bases and J lost 6, with 20 bases in between. The CDR3 sequence: CASSTPVRPAAEAFF. CDR3 DNA sequence: TGTGCCAGCAGCACCCCGGTGCGCCCCGCCGCTGAAGCTTTCTTT.